This TCR beta chain comes out of a study of cytomegalovirus exposure and HLA in healthy donors. Findings and caveats of the study: Analyzed later, most CMV-associated TCR beta chains appeared HLA-restricted. TCR beta chain V- and J-gene trimming was linked, in a later analysis, to a missense variant in DCLRE1C.

In the case of this clone: Its matching antigen is unknown.

Germline V CDR1 and CDR2: MNHNY, SVGAGI (reference sequence). V lost 6 bases to trimming and J lost 4 bases, with 15 bases between them. The CDR3 has 14 residues. PCR employed 60 Vbeta and 13 Jbeta primers. Assay: immunoSEQ multiplex PCR; the TCRdb copy retains only in-frame clones and omits some. The sample gives some 170,000 clones, 75% to 85% of which show up once; about 1.9% is in the top ten. The sequence derives from a woman aged 18-29 years in good health and CMV-seronegative. J is TRBJ2-5 and V is TRBV6-6; a weak D match, TRBD1 (6 bases). The sequenced sample consisted of PBMCs. This chain's CDR3 is CASRQQGGGETQYF. In DNA, the CDR3 is TGTGCCAGCAGACAACAGGGTGGGGGAGAGACCCAGTACTTC.